A single sample is the source of the 7 T cell receptor beta chains below, sequenced in a study of blood T cell repertoires in COVID-19. Sequencing was performed with immunoSEQ multiplex PCR; in TCRdb, only in-frame clones are kept and a portion is missing. The sample has roughly 200,000 clones; roughly 94% are singletons. The sample comprised peripheral blood. These receptors originate from a man aged 25 to 40 with COVID-19, enrolled during active disease.

The chain has TRBV5-5 and TRBJ2-7; D unresolved. Trimming cost V 0 bases and J 4 bases, with 8 bases left between them. The CDR3 covers 13 residues. CDR1 is SGHKS and CDR2 is YYEKEE in the germline V gene (reference sequence). CDR3 DNA: TGTGCCAGCAGCTTGGGATCCGGGTACGAGCAGTACTTC. This sequence encodes CASSLGSGYEQYF.

The chain combines TRBV19 with TRBJ2-5; D remains ambiguous. This CDR3 comprises 15 residues. Germline V lookup: CDR1 LNHDA, CDR2 SQIVND (reference sequence). Between the trimmed V and J ends, which lost 5 bases and 2 bases, there was a span of 15 bases. CDR3 amino acids: CASSVTRFSQETQYF. CDR3 sequence (DNA): TGTGCCAGTAGTGTTACAAGATTCTCACAAGAGACCCAGTACTTC.

This chain joins TRBV6-5 and TRBJ1-1, with D perhaps matching TRBD1 (5 bases). The germline gives CDR1 MNHEY, CDR2 SVGAGI. V dropped 2 bases and J dropped 4 bases, with 8 bases sitting between them. The CDR3 covers 13 residues. CDR3 protein: CASSYPGGTEAFF. CDR3 nucleotide sequence: TGTGCCAGCAGTTACCCCGGGGGCACTGAAGCTTTCTTT.

This sequence joins TRBV25-1 and TRBJ2-5, with TRBD2 as a possible D gene (5 bases). V lost 2 bases and J 7 bases, leaving 11 bases between the germline ends. This CDR3 region has 13 residues. Germline-derived CDR1 and CDR2 are MGHDK and SYGVNS. The DNA for the CDR3 is TGTGCCAGCAGTGAAGACTATTCGGGGACCCAGTACTTC. Protein: CASSEDYSGTQYF.

CDR3 nucleotides: TGTGCCAGCAGCTCACCCTCCCGGCCGCGGGACACTGAAGCTTTCTTT. Residues: CASSSPSRPRDTEAFF. The chain is built from TRBV5-4 and TRBJ1-1; no clear D. This CDR3 is built from 16 residues. Trimming shortened V by 3 bases and J by 3 bases, and 18 bases separated the two germline ends. Germline V gene lookup returns CDR1 SGHNT and CDR2 YYREEE (reference sequence).

V gene TRBV7-2 combines with J gene TRBJ1-4; D gene ambiguous. This CDR3 comprises 15 residues. Looked up from germline, CDR1 is SGHTA and CDR2 is FQGNSA. Deletions cut 4 bases from V and 2 bases from J, with 11 bases between. CDR3 sequence (DNA): TGTGCCAGCAGCTCTCACCGGAGCACTAATGAAAAACTGTTTTTT. This gives the protein CASSSHRSTNEKLFF. Full variable domain (remainder filled in from reference TRBV7-2 and TRBJ1-4): GAGVSQSPSNKVTEKGKDVELRCDPISGHTALYWYRQSLGQGLEFLIYFQGNSAPDKSGLPSDRFSAERTGGSVSTLTIQRTQQEDSAVYLCASSSHRSTNEKLFFGSGTQLSVL.

The chain joins TRBV4-1 to TRBJ2-7; TRBD1 aligns across 7 bases. The CDR3 consists of 16 residues. Germline CDR1 MGHRA, CDR2 YSYEKL. Trimming at V came to 0 bases and at J to 4 bases, leaving 9 bases not matched to a gene. The CDR3 region has the DNA TGCGCCAGCAGCCAAGATTTTACAGGGGCAATATACGAGCAGTACTTC. Amino acids: CASSQDFTGAIYEQYF.